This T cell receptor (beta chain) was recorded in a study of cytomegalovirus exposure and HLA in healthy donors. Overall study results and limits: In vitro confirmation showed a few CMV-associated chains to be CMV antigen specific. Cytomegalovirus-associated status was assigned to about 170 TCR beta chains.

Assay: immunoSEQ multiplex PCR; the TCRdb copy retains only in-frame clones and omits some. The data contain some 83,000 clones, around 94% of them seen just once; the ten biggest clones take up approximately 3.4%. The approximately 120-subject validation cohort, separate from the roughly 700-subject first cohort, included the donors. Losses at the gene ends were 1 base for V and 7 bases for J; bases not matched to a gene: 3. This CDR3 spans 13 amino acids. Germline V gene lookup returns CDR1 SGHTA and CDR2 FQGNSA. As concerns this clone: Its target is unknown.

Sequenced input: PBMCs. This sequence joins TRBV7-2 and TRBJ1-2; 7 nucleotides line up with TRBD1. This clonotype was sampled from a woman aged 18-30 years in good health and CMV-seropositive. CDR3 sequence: CASSLDRGLGYTF. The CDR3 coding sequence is TGTGCCAGCAGCTTAGACAGGGGCCTTGGCTACACCTTC.